The 22 T cell receptor beta chains below come from one sample, sequenced in a study of blood T cell repertoires in COVID-19. Method: immunoSEQ multiplex PCR; TCRdb's copy keeps in-frame clones and lacks some. The table lists 150,000 to 200,000 clones, 70% to 90% of them singletons. The source material was peripheral blood. These receptors were taken from a man aged 55-75 years with active or convalescent COVID-19.

CDR3 in amino acids: CASSFNSGQASGANVLTF. The DNA of the CDR3 is TGTGCCAGCAGCTTCAACTCTGGACAGGCCTCTGGGGCCAACGTCCTGACTTTC. The rearrangement links TRBV7-9 to TRBJ2-6, with 7 bases fitting TRBD1. The germline gives CDR1 SEHNR, CDR2 FQNEAQ (reference sequence). The CDR3 is 18 amino acids. Trimming at V came to 3 bases and at J to 0 bases, leaving 8 bases not matched to a gene.

This clone has a single count. The chain joins TRBV27 to TRBJ1-6; D remains ambiguous. The germline V and J ends were trimmed by 6 bases and 8 bases, with 17 bases remaining between them. Germline CDR1 reads MNHEY; CDR2 reads SMNVEV (reference sequence). This CDR3 contains 15 residues. CDR3 sequence (DNA): TGTGCCAGCAGCCAGGACTACGCTACGGATTCACCCCTCCACTTT. Translation gives CASSQDYATDSPLHF.

The chain recombines TRBV3-1 (or the pseudogene TRBV3-2) with TRBJ1-2, with TRBD1 matching over 8 bases. This CDR3 region has 14 residues. Germline V gives CDR1 LGHDT, CDR2 YNNKEL (reference sequence). The J segment lost 7 bases and the V segment lost 1 base, leaving 5 bases of the junction unmatched. CDR3 protein: CASSQGGDRTGYTF. For the CDR3, the DNA is TGTGCCAGCAGCCAAGGAGGGGACAGGACTGGCTACACCTTC.

The chain links TRBV18 to TRBJ1-2; maybe TRBD1 (6 bases). The V and J ends lost 2 bases and 10 bases respectively, with 20 bases between them. This CDR3 is 15 amino acids long. Germline-derived CDR1 and CDR2 are KGHSH and LQKENI. The CDR3 loop is CASSPGRGNPTDYTF. The DNA of the CDR3 is TGTGCCAGCTCACCAGGTAGGGGGAATCCTACGGACTACACCTTC. Using reference TRBV18 and TRBJ1-2 for the parts outside the CDR3, the full variable domain is NAGVMQNPRHLVRRRGQEARLRCSPMKGHSHVYWYRQLPEEGLKFMVYLQKENIIDESGMPKERFSAEFPKEGPSILRIQQVVRGDSAAYFCASSPGRGNPTDYTFGSGTRLTVV.

The chain joins TRBV6-5 to TRBJ2-5; 11 bases match TRBD2. V lost 4 bases, J lost 5 bases, and 6 bases stayed unmatched. The CDR3 contains 15 residues. Germline V CDR1 and CDR2: MNHEY, SVGAGI. CDR3 region: CASSFLAGGRETQYF. As DNA, the CDR3 is TGTGCCAGCAGTTTCCTAGCGGGGGGTCGGGAGACCCAGTACTTC.

The chain joins TRBV6-5 to TRBJ1-1, with 9 bases lining up with TRBD1. J was trimmed by 4 bases and V by 5 bases; bases with no gene match: 5. This CDR3 comprises 14 residues. Germline CDR1 is MNHEY and CDR2 is SVGAGI. In nucleotides, the CDR3 is TGTGCCAGCAGTCACGGACAGGGGAGCACTGAAGCTTTCTTT. Protein product: CASSHGQGSTEAFF.

The CDR3 coding sequence is TGTGCCATCAGTGGTCGGACTAGCGGGGGCCGGAACACAGATACGCAGTATTTT. Protein: CAISGRTSGGRNTDTQYF. The V and J genes are TRBV10-3 and TRBJ2-3, with 13 bases matching TRBD2. CDR1 and CDR2 from the germline V gene are ENHRY and SYGVKD. Losses at the gene ends were 4 bases for V and 2 bases for J; bases not matched to a gene: 9. The CDR3 contains 18 residues.

Comments on this clone: The junction differs from germline at one of its ends, possibly a read error. Different DNA sequences within this sample yield the same CDR3. The chain combines TRBV15 with TRBJ1-2; D is uncertain. The CDR3 contains 16 residues. Germline loops: CDR1 LNHNV, CDR2 YYDKDF (reference sequence). The CDR3 sequence: CATSRLGKGGNYGYTF. CDR3 bases: TGTGCCACCAGCCGGCTTGGCAAAGGAGGGAACTATGGCTACACTTTC. Full variable domain (rest looked up from reference TRBV15 and TRBJ1-2): DAMVIQNPRYQVTQFGKPVTLSCSQTLNHNVMYWYQQKSSQAPKLLFHYYDKDFNNEADTPDNFQSRRPNTSFCFLDIRSPGLGDTAMYLCATSRLGKGGNYGYTFGSGTRLTVV.

This chain uses TRBV19 with TRBJ1-6; a possible D gene is TRBD1 (6 bases). The CDR3 totals 14 residues. Germline assignment: CDR1 LNHDA and CDR2 SQIVND (reference sequence). Trimming shortened V by 5 bases and J by 7 bases, and 12 bases separated the two germline ends. DNA for the CDR3: TGTGCCAGTAGTGTCGGCAGGGGAAATTCACCCCTCCACTTT. This encodes CASSVGRGNSPLHF.

The chain is built from TRBV6-5 and TRBJ1-5, with D possibly TRBD1 on 6 matching bases. V lost 4 bases and J lost 1, with 11 bases in between. The CDR3 totals 15 residues. Germline V gene sequence: CDR1 MNHEY, CDR2 SVGAGI. As DNA, the CDR3 is TGTGCCAGCAGTTTTGGGAGGGGGAGCAATCAGCCCCAGCATTTT. This codes for CASSFGRGSNQPQHF.

The chain couples TRBV27 to TRBJ1-2; D is unclear. The CDR3 is 16 residues long. The V end lost 5 bases, the J end lost 5 bases, and 21 bases lay between the germline ends. Germline CDR1 reads MNHEY; CDR2 reads SMNVEV (reference sequence). CDR3: CASSPYGLGSRYGYTF. CDR3 nucleotide sequence: TGTGCCAGCAGTCCCTATGGATTGGGGAGTCGGTATGGCTACACCTTC.

V and J are TRBV20-1 and TRBJ1-2; maybe TRBD1 (5 bases). Trimming removed 4 bases at V and 4 bases at J, with 7 bases between. From germline, CDR1 is DFQATT and CDR2 SNEGSKA (reference sequence). The CDR3 loop spans 11 amino acids. The CDR3 DNA sequence: TGCAGTGCTATACAGGTCTATGGCTACACCTTC. Amino acids: CSAIQVYGYTF.

This sequence joins TRBV2 and TRBJ1-6; tentative D call: TRBD1 (6 bases). The germline V gene has CDR1 SNHLY and CDR2 FYNNEI. Between the trimmed V and J ends, which lost 4 bases and 7 bases, there was a span of 14 bases. The CDR3 contains 15 residues. CDR3 protein: CASSGEGGRNSPLHF. For the CDR3, the DNA is TGTGCCAGCAGTGGGGAGGGGGGGCGGAATTCACCCCTCCACTTT. Full variable domain (rest looked up from reference TRBV2 and TRBJ1-6): EPEVTQTPSHQVTQMGQEVILRCVPISNHLYFYWYRQILGQKVEFLVSFYNNEISEKSEIFDDQFSVERPDGSNFTLKIRSTKLEDSAMYFCASSGEGGRNSPLHFGNGTRLTVT.

This chain links TRBV7-2 with TRBJ2-5; 8 nucleotides match TRBD2. The germline CDR1 and CDR2 sequences are SGHTA and FQGNSA. The V segment lost 1 base and the J segment 4 bases; nucleotides outside the gene matches: 5. This CDR3 spans 15 amino acids. The chain's CDR3 is CASSLVYGGAETQYF. In DNA form, the CDR3 reads TGTGCCAGCAGCTTAGTTTACGGGGGGGCAGAGACCCAGTACTTC.

The J gene is TRBJ1-5, the V gene TRBV3-1 (or the pseudogene TRBV3-2); 8 positions match TRBD1. The length of the CDR3 is 15 residues. V lost 4 bases to trimming and J lost 6 bases; unmatched junction nucleotides: 8. CDR1 and CDR2 (germline): LGHDT, YNNKEL (reference sequence). CDR3 in amino acids: CASSLYGQGGQPQHF. As DNA, the CDR3 is TGTGCCAGCAGCCTGTACGGACAGGGAGGTCAGCCCCAGCATTTT.

The rearrangement uses TRBV6-2 or TRBV6-3 and TRBJ1-1; TRBD1 is a possible D gene (5 bases). V lost 2 bases and J 5 bases, leaving 21 bases between the germline ends. CDR1 and CDR2 from the germline V gene are MNHEY and SVGEGT. This CDR3 is 17 amino acids long. CDR3 bases: TGTGCCAGCAGTTACGATTTGTCAAGGGGTTGGGAAACTGAAGCTTTCTTT. As protein: CASSYDLSRGWETEAFF.

The J gene is TRBJ1-1, the V gene TRBV6-5; 9 nucleotides line up with TRBD1. The junction had 10 bases not matched to a gene; V was cut back by 2 bases and J by 9 bases. The CDR3 has 15 amino acids. The germline V gene has CDR1 MNHEY and CDR2 SVGAGI. The chain's CDR3 is CASSYQTGGGGKAFF. The CDR3 DNA reads as TGTGCCAGCAGTTACCAGACAGGGGGTGGGGGAAAAGCTTTCTTT.

This rearrangement joins TRBV7-8 to TRBJ2-3; TRBD1 matches 9 bases. With V trimmed by 5 bases and J by 4 bases, 7 bases remained unmatched. The CDR3 contains 15 residues. CDR1 is SGHVS, CDR2 FQNEAQ, per germline. The CDR3 DNA is TGTGCCAGCAGCCAACGGGACAGGGCCGCAGATACGCAGTATTTT. It encodes CASSQRDRAADTQYF.

The chain employs TRBV27 and TRBJ1-2; possible D gene TRBD1, 5 bases. Trimming pared 6 bases from V and 4 bases from J, leaving 12 bases between. The CDR3 loop spans 13 amino acids. The germline gives CDR1 MNHEY, CDR2 SMNVEV (reference sequence). CDR3 in DNA: TGTGCCAGCAGAACAACCGGGGGCTATGGCTACACCTTC. This sequence encodes CASRTTGGYGYTF.

This clone has just one count. The V gene is TRBV9, the J gene TRBJ2-3, with a weak D call TRBD1 (5 bases). The CDR3 has 15 residues. The V and J ends lost 4 bases and 4 bases respectively, with 16 bases between them. Germline V gene lookup returns CDR1 SGDLS and CDR2 YYNGEE. This CDR3 reads CASSLEGDRADTQYF. CDR3 nucleotide sequence: TGTGCCAGCAGCTTGGAAGGGGATCGTGCAGATACGCAGTATTTT. Supplemented by reference TRBV9 and TRBJ2-3, the full variable domain reads DSGVTQTPKHLITATGQRVTLRCSPRSGDLSVYWYQQSLDQGLQFLIQYYNGEERAKGNILERFSAQQFPDLHSELNLSSLELGDSALYFCASSLEGDRADTQYFGPGTRLTVL.

The chain joins TRBV5-4 to TRBJ1-4; no firm D call. The CDR3 extends over 15 amino acids. V gave up 4 bases and J gave up 0 bases, with 10 bases separating them. The germline gives CDR1 SGHNT, CDR2 YYREEE (reference sequence). CDR3 protein: CASSVAVATNEKLFF. In DNA, the CDR3 is TGTGCCAGCAGCGTCGCGGTGGCAACTAATGAAAAACTGTTTTTT.

This clone was detected a few times. This chain links TRBV6-1 with TRBJ2-3, with 9 bases that match TRBD1. After removal of 0 bases from V and 6 bases from J, the junction contained 1 base not matched to a gene. CDR1 and CDR2 from the germline V gene are MNHNS and SASEGT. This CDR3 comprises 14 residues. In nucleotides, the CDR3 is TGTGCCAGCAGTGAAGCGGGGACAGGGGATACGCAGTATTTT. Translating it yields CASSEAGTGDTQYF.